A single sample is the source of the 21 T cell receptor beta chains below, sequenced in a study of blood T cells in healthy people across ages. A sample-barcoded 5' primer and a J-beta primer mix were used in a second PCR of roughly 7 to 12 cycles. MiXCR was run by TCRdb on the 5' RACE reads, yielding one entry per CDR3 protein. The repertoire holds approximately 900,000 distinct CDR3 sequences, with roughly 50% as singletons. The sequencing input was blood. These receptor sequences come from a man aged 30-40 years in good health.

The chain carries TRBV7-6 and TRBJ2-3; 8 positions agree with TRBD2. V shed 5 bases, J shed 6 bases, and the junction held 10 bases outside the gene matches. The CDR3 totals 15 residues. The V gene's germline CDR1 is SGHVS and CDR2 FNYEAQ. The CDR3 DNA follows: TGTGCCAGCAGCCACCCGGGACTAGTATTCGATACGCAGTATTTT. This encodes CASSHPGLVFDTQYF.

Only a few counts were recorded for this clonotype. V usage is TRBV4-1 and J usage is TRBJ1-1; no definite D call. V lost 4 bases and J 0 bases, leaving 9 bases between the germline ends. Germline loops: CDR1 MGHRA, CDR2 YSYEKL. The CDR3 loop spans 14 amino acids. CDR3 nucleotide sequence: TGCGCCAGCAGCCCGGGAGATCTGAACACTGAAGCTTTCTTT. It yields the protein CASSPGDLNTEAFF.

The sample holds a few counts of this clonotype. The chain links TRBV4-1 to TRBJ2-1, with TRBD2 as a possible D gene (6 bases). With 1 base removed from V and 5 bases from J, the gap between germline ends came to 12 bases. The germline V gene has CDR1 MGHRA and CDR2 YSYEKL. This CDR3 region has 15 residues. This CDR3 reads CASSQGERANNEQFF. The CDR3 DNA reads TGCGCCAGCAGCCAAGGCGAGCGGGCTAACAATGAGCAGTTCTTC.

With regard to this clonotype: A read error may be the cause here, since a much bigger clone is one base away. The V gene is TRBV24-1, the J gene TRBJ2-7; D is uncertain. The CDR3 spans 14 residues. In germline, CDR1 is KGHDR, CDR2 SFDVKD. Trimming shortened V by 4 bases and J by 5 bases, and 14 bases separated the two germline ends. CDR3 nucleotides: TGTGCCACCAGTGAGTCCCGGACGAGCGACGAGCAGTACTTC. Amino acids: CATSESRTSDEQYF.

CDR3 protein: CATSDPSPDGYNEQFF. The DNA of the CDR3 is TGTGCCACCAGTGACCCCAGCCCCGACGGCTACAATGAGCAGTTCTTC. The J gene is TRBJ2-1, the V gene TRBV24-1; D gene uncertain. CDR1 KGHDR and CDR2 SFDVKD come from the germline V gene. The CDR3 has 16 residues. Deletions cut 4 bases from V and 3 bases from J, with 15 bases between.

This clonotype came up a few times. This chain links TRBV10-3 with TRBJ2-3; tentatively, D is TRBD1 or TRBD2 (6 bases each). The germline CDR1 and CDR2 sequences are ENHRY and SYGVKD. The CDR3 totals 16 residues. Trimming left V 4 bases short and J 3 bases short, with 17 bases between. The CDR3 spells CAISGGLGLATDTQYF. Written as DNA, the CDR3 is TGTGCCATCAGTGGGGGGCTGGGACTCGCAACAGATACGCAGTATTTT.

This clonotype has ten or more counts. The CDR3 DNA is TGTGCCAGCAGTCAACGACAGGGGAGCACAGATACGCAGTATTTT. Translation gives CASSQRQGSTDTQYF. The chain is built from TRBV28 and TRBJ2-3, with 8 positions matching TRBD1. With V trimmed by 5 bases and J by 0 bases, 4 bases remained unmatched. The CDR3 length is 15 residues. Germline V gene sequence: CDR1 MDHEN, CDR2 SYDVKM. Full variable domain (outside the CDR3, taken from reference TRBV28 and TRBJ2-3): DVKVTQSSRYLVKRTGEKVFLECVQDMDHENMFWYRQDPGLGLRLIYFSYDVKMKEKGDIPEGYSVSREKKERFSLILESASTNQTSMYLCASSQRQGSTDTQYFGPGTRLTVL.

As to this clonotype: Here the CDR3 omits its conserved ending phenylalanine or tryptophan, so a read error is the likely source. The V gene is TRBV2, the J gene TRBJ1-2, with 10 bases lining up with TRBD1. V shed 6 bases and J 8 bases; nucleotides not matched to a gene: 6. The CDR3 is 13 amino acids. Per the germline V gene, CDR1 is SNHLY and CDR2 is FYNNEI. The CDR3 loop reads CASSLTGGKGYTI. The DNA for the CDR3 is TGTGCCAGCAGCCTGACAGGGGGCAAGGGCTACACCATC.

This chain uses TRBV4-1 with TRBJ2-1; the match to TRBD2 covers 12 bases. From germline, CDR1 is MGHRA and CDR2 YSYEKL. Losses at the gene ends were 0 bases for V and 7 bases for J; bases not matched to a gene: 10. The CDR3 has 18 residues. The CDR3 DNA reads as TGCGCCAGCAGCCAAGAAAACCCGGCTAGCGGGGGGGTTAATGAGCAGTTCTTC. This codes for CASSQENPASGGVNEQFF.

The sample holds a few counts of this clonotype. The V call is TRBV12-3 or TRBV12-4, the J call TRBJ2-7, with 7 positions matching TRBD1. Losses at the gene ends were 2 bases for V and 4 bases for J; bases not matched to a gene: 11. The CDR3 totals 16 residues. The CDR3: CASSLRSTGYSYEQYF. In nucleotides, the CDR3 is TGTGCCAGCAGTTTACGCTCGACAGGGTATTCTTACGAGCAGTACTTC.

As regards this clonotype: Just one base apart from a much larger clone, this may be a read error. The rearrangement uses TRBV7-8 and TRBJ2-1; 9 nucleotides match TRBD1. The J call may be faulty, since TRBJ2-7 better matches the DNA end. In germline, CDR1 is SGHVS, CDR2 FQNEAQ. This CDR3 spans 13 amino acids. CDR3 coding DNA: TGTGCCAGTCTAGGACAGGGGTACAATGAGCAGTACTTC. Translating gives CASLGQGYNEQYF.

A single count supports this clonotype. J is TRBJ1-2 and V is TRBV6-1; 11 nucleotides agree with TRBD1. The CDR3 has 15 amino acids. Germline trimming cut 3 bases from V and 4 bases from J; bases unmatched to any gene: 4. Germline CDR1 MNHNS, CDR2 SASEGT. The CDR3 DNA follows: TGTGCCAGCAGTGAGCGGACAGGGGGCGGCTATGGCTACACCTTC. The encoded protein is CASSERTGGGYGYTF.

V is TRBV5-6 and J is TRBJ2-1, with D tentatively TRBD1 or TRBD2 (5 bases each). The CDR3 contains 15 residues. With 4 bases removed from V and 2 bases from J, the gap between germline ends came to 13 bases. The germline V gene has CDR1 SGHDT and CDR2 YYEEEE. The CDR3 is CASSPAPGPYNEQFF. The CDR3 nucleotides are TGTGCCAGCAGCCCGGCTCCGGGGCCCTACAATGAGCAGTTCTTC.

This clonotype has more than one count but fewer than ten. This sequence joins TRBV28 and TRBJ2-7; 9 bases are shared with TRBD1. The CDR3 sequence is 15 residues long. Germline CDR1 MDHEN, CDR2 SYDVKM. Trimming removed 6 bases from V and 2 bases from J; junction bases left unmatched: 8. The DNA for the CDR3 is TGTGCCAGCAGCTTTGGGACAGGGTTTCCCTACGAGCAGTACTTC. Translation: CASSFGTGFPYEQYF. The complete variable domain, with remaining parts taken from reference TRBV28 and TRBJ2-7, reads DVKVTQSSRYLVKRTGEKVFLECVQDMDHENMFWYRQDPGLGLRLIYFSYDVKMKEKGDIPEGYSVSREKKERFSLILESASTNQTSMYLCASSFGTGFPYEQYFGPGTRLTVT.

This clonotype showed up just a few times. This chain connects TRBV11-2 to TRBJ2-3; no clear D gene. Germline V gene lookup returns CDR1 SGHAT and CDR2 FQNNGV. The V and J ends lost 3 bases and 2 bases respectively, with 18 bases between them. The CDR3 runs 17 residues. Here the CDR3 reads CASSLEFDGYDTDTQYF. CDR3 DNA: TGTGCCAGCAGCTTGGAGTTTGACGGATATGACACAGATACGCAGTATTTT.

This rearrangement joins TRBV27 to TRBJ2-2; TRBD1 agrees at 7 bases. V shed 5 bases, J shed 5 bases, and the junction held 8 bases outside the gene matches. The germline gives CDR1 MNHEY, CDR2 SMNVEV (reference sequence). The CDR3 contains 15 residues. CDR3 protein: CASSKDRISTGELFF. The CDR3 DNA reads as TGTGCCAGCAGTAAGGACAGGATAAGTACCGGGGAGCTGTTTTTT.

Here the CDR3 reads CASILRWGTDTQYF. The CDR3 DNA sequence: TGTGCCAGCATCCTTAGGTGGGGCACAGATACGCAGTATTTT. The rearrangement joins TRBV27 to TRBJ2-3; D unclear. Per the germline V gene, CDR1 is MNHEY and CDR2 is SMNVEV (reference sequence). Trimming cost V 7 bases and J 1 base, with 12 bases left between them. This CDR3 contains 14 residues.

The chain is built from TRBV20-1 and TRBJ2-3; no clear D. This CDR3 is built from 13 residues. Germline loops: CDR1 DFQATT, CDR2 SNEGSKA (reference sequence). Between the trimmed V and J ends, which lost 1 base and 2 bases, there was a span of 7 bases. The CDR3 spells CSARGGDTDTQYF. CDR3 in DNA: TGCAGTGCTAGAGGAGGTGACACAGATACGCAGTATTTT.

The genes are TRBV6-1 and TRBJ2-2; 8 nucleotides line up with TRBD1. CDR3 size: 15 residues. V trimming: 8 bases; J trimming: 3 bases; junction bases outside the gene matches: 8. The germline CDR1 and CDR2 sequences are MNHNS and SASEGT. This CDR3 reads CASQAGGGDTGELFF. CDR3 sequence (DNA): TGTGCCAGCCAGGCAGGGGGCGGGGACACCGGGGAGCTGTTTTTT.

V usage is TRBV2 and J usage is TRBJ2-5, with D tentatively TRBD1 or TRBD2 (5 bases each). The V gene's germline CDR1 is SNHLY and CDR2 FYNNEI. Between the trimmed V and J ends, which lost 8 bases and 4 bases, there was a span of 11 bases. CDR3 length: 12 amino acids. CDR3 sequence: CASWGLGETQYF. In DNA, the CDR3 is TGTGCCAGCTGGGGGTTGGGAGAGACCCAGTACTTC.

The chain uses TRBV7-2 and TRBJ2-2; no definite D call. V was trimmed by 6 bases and J by 1 base, leaving 12 bases between them. Germline V CDR1 and CDR2: SGHTA, FQGNSA. The CDR3 totals 15 residues. CDR3 sequence reads: CASRLAAQNTGELFF. CDR3 coding DNA: TGTGCCAGCAGACTCGCGGCGCAGAACACCGGGGAGCTGTTTTTT.